Below are 13 T cell receptor beta chains sequenced from a single sample in a study of T cell clonality in common variable immunodeficiency (dated by TCRdb to between 2015 and 2016). No antigen has been identified for these receptors. Preparation of the library involved the immunoSEQ multiplex PCR assay. TCRdb limited this immuneACCESS table to in-frame rearrangements with V and J called. A share of clones is missing; checked studies link under half to unresolved V genes, and the rest is unexplained. Here the sample lists around 42,000 clones, none seen once only. The top ten clonotypes cover under 6.5% of the sample. The paper's findings and limits, for the study overall: CVID TCRbeta sequences were reported to have fewer deletions and N-nucleotide insertions and to lack highly modified clones with 13 or more V deletions.

What was sequenced was peripheral blood mononuclear cells. These receptors were taken from a human donor with common variable immunodeficiency.

The table lists this clone with many counts. The CDR3 extends 3 residues past the end of the read, so its final part is completed from the germline J gene. The V and J genes are TRBV4-2 and TRBJ1-6; the match to TRBD1 covers 7 bases. From germline, CDR1 is LGHNA and CDR2 YNFKEQ. This CDR3 is 17 amino acids long. The junction had 6 bases not matched to a gene; V was cut back by 0 bases and J by 4 bases. CDR3 region: CASSQDGTVTYNSPLHF. Partial CDR3 DNA: TGTGCCAGCAGCCAAGACGGGACAGTGACTTATAATTCACCC.

Ten or more counts support this clone. The missing CDR3 end, 3 residues past where the read stops, is filled in from the germline J gene. The rearrangement uses TRBV5-1 and TRBJ2-5, with 11 bases identical to TRBD2. This CDR3 spans 16 amino acids. V trimming: 4 bases; J trimming: 2 bases; junction bases outside the gene matches: 7. Germline V gene sequence: CDR1 SGHRS, CDR2 YFSETQ. The DNA read from the CDR3 is TGCGCCAGCAGCCCTTCCCGGACTAGCGGGCAAGAGACC. This sequence encodes CASSPSRTSGQET. The full-length CDR3 reads as CASSPSRTSGQETQYF.

This clone was seen a few times. The part of the CDR3 DNA that was read is TGTGCCTGGAGTCGGCAGGGATTCTACGAG. It translates to CAWSRQGFYE. In full, the CDR3 reads CAWSRQGFYEQYF. The V and J genes are TRBV30 and TRBJ2-7, with TRBD1 as a possible D gene (5 bases). Read data end 3 residues before the CDR3 end; the end is taken from the germline J gene. The CDR3 has 13 residues. Germline values: CDR1 GTSNPN, CDR2 SVGIG (reference sequence). The V end was cut by 2 bases, the J end by 3 bases, with 11 bases between.

On this clone: The read halts 3 residues ahead of the CDR3 end, with the missing end drawn from the germline J gene. J is TRBJ2-3 and V is TRBV2, with 9 nucleotides matching TRBD2. Trimming at V came to 5 bases and at J to 0 bases, leaving 6 bases not matched to a gene. The germline V gene encodes CDR1 SNHLY and CDR2 FYNNEI. The CDR3 spans 16 residues. This chain's CDR3 is CASSRLAGPSTDTQYF. The covered CDR3 bases are TGTGCCAGCAGTCGCCTAGCGGGGCCAAGCACAGATACG.

This clone was detected many times. The read stops 3 residues short of the end of the CDR3; the missing end is completed from the germline J gene. This chain uses TRBV5-5 with TRBJ2-1, with 7 bases fitting TRBD2. Germline CDR1 is SGHKS and CDR2 is YYEKEE (reference sequence). J was trimmed by 2 bases and V by 4 bases; bases with no gene match: 6. The length of the CDR3 is 15 residues. Partial CDR3 DNA: TGTGCCAGCAGCGGGCTAGCGGAAACCTACAATGAG. Its translation: CASSGLAETYNE. The whole CDR3 is CASSGLAETYNEQFF.

This clone was counted many times. The read terminates 3 residues before the CDR3 end, so the remaining end is supplied by the germline J gene. This chain connects TRBV10-3 to TRBJ1-4; D perhaps matches TRBD1 (5 bases). Germline V gene data show CDR1 as ENHRY and CDR2 as SYGVKD. The CDR3 covers 17 residues. The V end lost 6 bases, the J end lost 0 bases, and 17 bases lay between the germline ends. The CDR3: CAISQGRGRTTNEKLFF. The covered CDR3 bases are TGTGCCATCAGCCAGGGTCGAGGCCGAACAACTAATGAAAAA.

This clone was seen many times. The read terminates 3 residues before the CDR3 end, so the remaining end is supplied by the germline J gene. V is TRBV2 and J is TRBJ2-7; the D is unclear. V gave up 4 bases and J gave up 2 bases, with 9 bases separating them. The germline V gene has CDR1 SNHLY and CDR2 FYNNEI. The CDR3 extends over 13 amino acids. CDR3 residues: CASSGKGTYEQYF. CDR3 DNA, as far as it was read: TGTGCCAGCAGTGGTAAGGGTACCTACGAG.

This clone occurred many times. The CDR3 spells CASSDVGTSGGDTQYF. The CDR3 DNA, read in part, is TGTGCCAGCAGTGACGTCGGGACTAGCGGGGGAGATACG. The rearrangement links TRBV2 to TRBJ2-3, with TRBD2 matching over 14 bases. Read sequence stops 3 residues before the CDR3 end, and the germline J gene provides the missing end. CDR1 is SNHLY and CDR2 is FYNNEI in the germline V gene. With V trimmed by 3 bases and J by 5 bases, 4 bases remained unmatched. There are 16 residues in the CDR3.

This clone has just a few counts. The CDR3 goes on 3 residues after the read ends, and that part is filled in from the germline J gene. This chain uses TRBV7-2 with TRBJ2-7; tentatively, D is TRBD1 (5 bases). Trimming took 3 bases from V and 3 from J, leaving 15 bases between them. The germline gives CDR1 SGHTA, CDR2 FQGNSA. This CDR3 has 15 residues. The part of the CDR3 DNA that was read is TGTGCCAGCAGCTTGGGGCGCAAGGCGCGCTACGAG. This gives the protein CASSLGRKARYE. The whole CDR3 sequence reads CASSLGRKARYEQYF. The full variable domain, completed using reference TRBV7-2 and TRBJ2-7, is GAGVSQSPSNKVTEKGKDVELRCDPISGHTALYWYRQSLGQGLEFLIYFQGNSAPDKSGLPSDRFSAERTGGSVSTLTIQRTQQEDSAVYLCASSLGRKARYEQYFGPGTRLTVT.

As regards this clone: The CDR3 goes on 3 residues after the read ends, and that part is filled in from the germline J gene. The rearrangement uses TRBV19 and TRBJ2-2; tentative D call: TRBD2 (6 bases). Trimming stripped 11 bases from V and 5 bases from J, with 15 bases between. CDR1 LNHDA and CDR2 SQIVND come from the germline V gene (reference sequence). The CDR3 is 13 residues long. The DNA read from the CDR3 is TGTGCCGGAGGACGGAGGGGTACCGGGGAG. Protein: CAGGRRGTGE. The whole CDR3 sequence is CAGGRRGTGELFF.

On this clone: The observed sequence ends 3 residues before the CDR3 terminus, with the missing tail filled in from the germline J gene. This sequence joins TRBV18 and TRBJ2-6; D ambiguous. The CDR3 is made up of 15 amino acids. CDR1 is KGHSH, CDR2 LQKENI, per germline. Trimming took off 3 bases at V and 2 bases at J, with 8 bases between the two ends. CDR3 DNA (partial): TGTGCCAGCTCACCGACGAGCGCTGGGGCCAACGTC. The encoded protein is CASSPTSAGANV. The complete CDR3 protein is CASSPTSAGANVLTF.

A word on this clone: The read ends 3 residues shy of where the CDR3 ends; the end is completed using the germline J gene. J is TRBJ2-7 and V is TRBV7-2; perhaps TRBD2 as D (6 bases). This CDR3 is 14 amino acids long. Germline CDR1 and CDR2: SGHTA and FQGNSA. V lost 2 bases and J 1 base, leaving 9 bases between the germline ends. The chain's CDR3 is CASSLQAGSYEQYF. CDR3 bases read: TGTGCCAGCAGCTTACAAGCGGGTTCCTACGAG.

This clone has at least ten counts. The read terminates 3 residues before the CDR3 end, so the remaining end is supplied by the germline J gene. This chain links TRBV23-1 with TRBJ2-2, with D maybe TRBD1 (6 bases). TRBV23-1 is an ORF, with its function uncertain. V gave up 2 bases and J gave up 7 bases, with 14 bases separating them. The CDR3 contains 15 residues. The CDR3: CASSQGERGIGELFF. The covered CDR3 bases are TGCGCCAGCAGTCAAGGGGAAAGGGGGATCGGGGAG.